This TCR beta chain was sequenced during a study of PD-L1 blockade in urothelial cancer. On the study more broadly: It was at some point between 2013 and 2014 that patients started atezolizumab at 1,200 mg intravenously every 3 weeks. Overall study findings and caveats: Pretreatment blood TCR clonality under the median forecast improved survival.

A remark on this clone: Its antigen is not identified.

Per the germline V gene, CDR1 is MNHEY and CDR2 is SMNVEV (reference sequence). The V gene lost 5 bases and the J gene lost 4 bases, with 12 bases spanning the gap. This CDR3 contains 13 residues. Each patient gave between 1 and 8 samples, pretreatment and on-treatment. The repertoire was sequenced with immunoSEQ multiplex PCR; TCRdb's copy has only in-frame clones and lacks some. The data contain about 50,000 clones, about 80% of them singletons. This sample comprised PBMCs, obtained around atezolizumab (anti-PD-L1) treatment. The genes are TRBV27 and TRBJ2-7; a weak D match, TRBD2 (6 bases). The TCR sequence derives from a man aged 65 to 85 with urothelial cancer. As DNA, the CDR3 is TGTGCCAGCAGTCCTAGAGGGAGGTACGAGCAGTACTTC. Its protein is CASSPRGRYEQYF.